The rows below give T cell receptor beta chains drawn from one sample of a study of T cell changes during pregnancy in multiple sclerosis. The data were produced by immunoSEQ multiplex PCR, yet TCRdb's version contains in-frame clones alone and is incomplete. This table holds 90,000 to 150,000 clones, approximately 95% found once. The material sequenced was peripheral blood, taken before pregnancy. The origin of the receptors is a female donor with multiple sclerosis, enrolled in a pregnancy study. The CDR3 runs from the conserved cysteine through the conserved F or W. D genes are given only for firm matches. Only some rows state a clone size, as once, few, many or a class for expanded clones.

D	V	J	size	DNA	CDR3
TRBD2	TRBV15	TRBJ2-2	.	TGTGCCACCAGCTGGGGACTAGCGGGAGGCAGGGGCGGGGAGCTGTTTTTT	CATSWGLAGGRGGELFF
.	TRBV6-5	TRBJ1-6	.	TGTGCCAGCAGTTACGAGGCTGGCGGGAATAATTCACCCCTCCACTTT	CASSYEAGGNNSPLHF
TRBD2	TRBV30	TRBJ2-1	.	TGTGCCTGGAGTGTTGGTCGAGCGGGGCTTAGCGAGCAGTTCTTC	CAWSVGRAGLSEQFF
.	TRBV27	TRBJ2-2	.	TGTGCCAGCAGTTTATCGGCCAGCTACTATGGGGAGCTGTTTTTT	CASSLSASYYGELFF
.	TRBV5-1	TRBJ1-2	.	TGCGCCAGCAGCGCAGTTGCCTCCACAGGGCTTCTAGGCTACACCTTC	CASSAVASTGLLGYTF
TRBD1	TRBV2	TRBJ2-1	.	TGTGCCAGAAGGGGACAGTCCTCCTTCAGCTCCTACAATGAGCAGTTCTTC	CARRGQSSFSSYNEQFF
.	TRBV7-2	TRBJ1-1	.	TGTGCCAGCAGCCTAGAGGGGGACACTAACCTGAACACTGAAGCTTTCTTT	CASSLEGDTNLNTEAFF
TRBD2	TRBV9	TRBJ2-1	.	TGTGCCAGCAGCGTAGCGGGAGGAGTCCACAATGAGCAGTTCTTC	CASSVAGGVHNEQFF
.	TRBV30	TRBJ1-6	few	TGTGCCTGGATCGAGGCCAGGAGGAATTCACCCCTCCACTTT	CAWIEARRNSPLHF
.	TRBV18	TRBJ1-1	.	TGTGCCAGCTACCCGTCGGGGAGAATGAACACTGAAGCTTTCTTT	CASYPSGRMNTEAFF
TRBD1	TRBV19	TRBJ1-1	.	TGTGCCAGTAGTATTAACAGGGGGCGAACTGAAGCTTTCTTT	CASSINRGRTEAFF
TRBD1	TRBV28	TRBJ1-1	.	TGTGCCAGCAGGTCGCGGGACAGGGGGTCCACTGAAGCTTTCTTT	CASRSRDRGSTEAFF
TRBD1	TRBV6-5	TRBJ1-4	.	TGTGCCAGCAGTCCCCGACAGGGGACTAATGAAAAACTGTTTTTT	CASSPRQGTNEKLFF
.	TRBV5-1	TRBJ1-1	.	TGCGCCAGCAGCCGTAACAGGGCCCGAAACACTGAAGCTTTCTTT	CASSRNRARNTEAFF
TRBD1	TRBV28	TRBJ1-2	.	TGTGCCAGCAGTTCATCCAGGGGGCTCGGCTACACCTTC	CASSSSRGLGYTF
TRBD1	TRBV6-5	TRBJ1-1	.	TGTGCCAGCAGGACGCGGACAGGGGGGAACACTGAAGCTTTCTTT	CASRTRTGGNTEAFF
.	TRBV5-4	TRBJ2-5	.	TGTGCCAGCAGCCGGGACTACCAAGAGACCCAGTACTTC	CASSRDYQETQYF
.	TRBV20-1	TRBJ2-3	.	TGCAGTGGACTGCTAGATACGCAGTATTTT	CSGLLDTQYF
TRBD1	TRBV19	TRBJ1-5	.	TGTGCCAGTAAAGACTCAAGGACAGGGGCTAATCAGCCCCAGCATTTT	CASKDSRTGANQPQHF
.	TRBV30	TRBJ2-7	.	TGTGCCTGGAGGCACTCCTACGGGACACAGGACTCCTACGAGCAGTACTTC	CAWRHSYGTQDSYEQYF
TRBD1	TRBV5-1	TRBJ2-1	.	TGCGCCAGCACCTCCACCAACCTACGACAGGGGGCTAGCTCCTACAATGAGCAGTTCTTC	CASTSTNLRQGASSYNEQFF
.	TRBV6-1	TRBJ2-7	.	TGTGCCAGCAGTCGAATTAGCGGTTCCCCCTACGAGCAGTACTTC	CASSRISGSPYEQYF
TRBD2	TRBV2	TRBJ2-1	.	TGTGCCAGCAGTGAGAGACTAGCGGGATACAATGAGCAGTTCTTC	CASSERLAGYNEQFF
TRBD1	TRBV4-1	TRBJ1-1	.	TGCGCCAGCAGCCAACCTGGACGGGACAGGAACACTGAAGCTTTCTTT	CASSQPGRDRNTEAFF
.	TRBV19	TRBJ1-2	.	TGTGCCAGTAACGCCGAGGGGGTCTATGGCTACACCTTC	CASNAEGVYGYTF
.	TRBV7-9	TRBJ2-1	.	TGTGCCAGCAGCTTAGGACTCCCGTTGCAGTTCTTC	CASSLGLPLQFF
.	TRBV19	TRBJ2-1	.	TGTGCCAGTAGTATGGGGCGGGAGCAGTTCTTC	CASSMGREQFF
.	TRBV5-4	TRBJ2-2	.	TGTGCCAGCAGCTTGGGCGAGGCCGGGGAGCTGTTTTTT	CASSLGEAGELFF
TRBD2	TRBV5-1	TRBJ2-1	.	TGCGCCAGCAGCTTAGCGGGAGGGGTTCGCAATGAGCAGTTCTTC	CASSLAGGVRNEQFF
TRBD1	TRBV7-8	TRBJ1-5	.	TGTGCCAGCAGGTTTCCGGGACAGGGAGTCCCTTATAGCAATCAGCCCCAGCATTTT	CASRFPGQGVPYSNQPQHF
TRBD1	TRBV5-5	TRBJ2-7	once	TGTGCCAGCAGCTTGGAGGACAGGGTGTACGAGCAGTACTTC	CASSLEDRVYEQYF
TRBD1	TRBV28	TRBJ1-5	.	TGTGCCAGCAGTTTACAATTGACAGGGGGCAATCAGCCCCAGCATTTT	CASSLQLTGGNQPQHF
.	TRBV11-2	TRBJ1-3	.	TGTGCCAGCAGCGCCATAGACAGGATGGAGGGAAACACCATATATTTT	CASSAIDRMEGNTIYF
TRBD2	TRBV27	TRBJ2-7	.	TGTGCCAGCAGTTGGGGGGAAGGGGAGGGGATGTACTCCTACGAGCAGTACTTC	CASSWGEGEGMYSYEQYF
TRBD1	TRBV10-3	TRBJ1-1	.	TGTGCCGTGGGCCCCGGGACAGGGGCCCTTTCGAACACTGAAGCTTTCTTT	CAVGPGTGALSNTEAFF
.	TRBV2	TRBJ1-4	once	TGTGCCAGCAGCGCCCGACCAGGCTTTGAAAAACTGTTTTTT	CASSARPGFEKLFF
TRBD2	TRBV15	TRBJ2-1	once	TGTGCCACCAGCAGAGATTCTAGCGGGAGTTTCTACAATGAGCAGTTCTTC	CATSRDSSGSFYNEQFF
.	TRBV30	TRBJ2-7	.	TGTGCCTGGAACGTGGGAGGCGAGCAGTACTTC	CAWNVGGEQYF
TRBD1	TRBV6-4	TRBJ1-1	.	TGTGCCAGCAGACAGGGGACAACGGAAGGATCTGAAGCTTTCTTT	CASRQGTTEGSEAFF
.	TRBV28	TRBJ2-2	.	TGTGCCAGCAGTCCAGGGAACGTCGGGGAGCTGTTTTTT	CASSPGNVGELFF
TRBD1	TRBV5-1	TRBJ1-2	.	TGCGCCAGCAGCCCACAGGGGGCCGGCTATGGCTACACCTTC	CASSPQGAGYGYTF
.	TRBV4-2	TRBJ2-7	.	TGTGCCAGCAGCCAACCTTCGACAATCTACGAGCAGTACTTC	CASSQPSTIYEQYF
TRBD2	TRBV28	TRBJ2-1	.	TGTGCCAGCAGCCCTACTAGCGGAAGCTCCTACAATGAGCAGTTCTTC	CASSPTSGSSYNEQFF
.	TRBV10-3	TRBJ2-3	.	TGTGCCATCAGTGAGTCGGGCGGCACAGATACGCAGTATTTT	CAISESGGTDTQYF
.	TRBV10-1	TRBJ2-2	.	TGCGCCAGCAGTGAACAGCGGACGGGTACCGGGGAGCTGTTTTTT	CASSEQRTGTGELFF
.	TRBV19	TRBJ2-7	.	TGTGCCAGTAGTCCCAGGGGTAGCTCCTACGAGCAGTACTTC	CASSPRGSSYEQYF
.	TRBV4-1	TRBJ1-5	.	TGCGCCAGCAGCCAAGATAGAATACAGCCCCAGCATTTT	CASSQDRIQPQHF
TRBD2	TRBV10-3	TRBJ2-1	.	TGTGCCATCAGTGAATCAGGCGGGAGGGGTGATGAGCAGTTCTTC	CAISESGGRGDEQFF
.	TRBV7-6	TRBJ2-2	once	TGTGCCAGCAGCTTAGGGCCCGCGGGTAACACCGGGGAGCTGTTTTTT	CASSLGPAGNTGELFF
TRBD1	TRBV15	TRBJ1-1	once	TGTGCCACCAGTCGGGGCAGGGGGAACCGATACACTGAAGCTTTCTTT	CATSRGRGNRYTEAFF
TRBD2	TRBV6-1	TRBJ2-3	few	TGTGCCAGCAGTGAAACCCCGGGAGGCGGGGGCACAGATACGCAGTATTTT	CASSETPGGGGTDTQYF
.	TRBV19	TRBJ2-1	.	TGTGCCAGTAGTACGCCCTCCGGGACTCATCCCTACAATGAGCAGTTCTTC	CASSTPSGTHPYNEQFF
TRBD1	TRBV6-5	TRBJ2-7	.	TGTGCCAGCAGCCGGGACAGAAGCTCCTACGAGCAGTACTTC	CASSRDRSSYEQYF
TRBD2	TRBV4-2	TRBJ2-3	.	TGTGCCAGCAGCCAAGCCGGTGTGGGAACCCACTGGGAGGGGAGCACAGATACGCAGTATTTT	CASSQAGVGTHWEGSTDTQYF
.	TRBV6-4	TRBJ2-3	.	TGTGCCAGCAGTCCCGGACTATCCACAGATACGCAGTATTTT	CASSPGLSTDTQYF
TRBD1	TRBV28	TRBJ1-4	.	TGTGCCAGCAGTTCAAGGGACAGGGGATACGAAAAACTGTTTTTT	CASSSRDRGYEKLFF
TRBD2	TRBV6-1	TRBJ2-1	.	TGTGCCAGCACTGTGACTAGCGGGAGGGCGAGTGAGCAGTTCTTC	CASTVTSGRASEQFF
TRBD2	TRBV2	TRBJ2-2	.	TGTGCCAGCAGTGACGGGCTAGCGGAACCCACCGGGGAGCTGTTTTTT	CASSDGLAEPTGELFF
TRBD2	TRBV9	TRBJ2-5	.	TGTGCCAGCAGCGCGTACCCGGGGGGTCAAGAGACCCAGTACTTC	CASSAYPGGQETQYF
TRBD2	TRBV5-4	TRBJ2-2	.	TGTGCCAGCAGCCCCGGGACTAGCCGTGCCACCGGGGAGCTGTTTTTT	CASSPGTSRATGELFF